These T cell receptor beta chains were read from a single sample in a study of identical twins. TCRdb redid the calling of the 5' RACE reads with MiXCR, one entry per CDR3 protein. The data hold 1.5 million or so distinct CDR3 sequences, with 32% observed a single time. The sequencing sample was made of cord blood. These receptor sequences come from a newborn girl in good health. Each CDR3 is given with its conserved first and last residue. D genes are given only for firm matches. Some rows have no size entry. The others give once, few or many, or a class for an expanded clone.

TRBJ1-1,-,TRBV12-3/TRBV12-4,-,TGTGCCAGCAGTTTAGGGGACCGACTCGGGACTGAAGCTTTCTTT,CASSLGDRLGTEAFF
TRBJ1-2,-,TRBV20-1,-,TGCAGTGCGCGAAGCAGGTTCCCCTATGGCTACACCTTC,CSARSRFPYGYTF
TRBJ1-2,-,TRBV7-2,-,TGTGCCAGCAGCATAGACGGAGCTAACTATGGCTACACCTTC,CASSIDGANYGYTF
TRBJ1-1,-,TRBV5-1,many,TGCGCCAGCAGCTTGTCCGGGTACACTGAAGCTTTCTTT,CASSLSGYTEAFF
TRBJ2-4,-,TRBV25-1,few,TGTGCCAGCAGTGAAGTGGGAGGCAAAAACATTCAGTACTTC,CASSEVGGKNIQYF
TRBJ2-1,-,TRBV12-3/TRBV12-4,many,TGTGCCAGCAGTTTGACCGGGGGGCGAGGCAATGAGCAGTTCTTC,CASSLTGGRGNEQFF
TRBJ1-1,-,TRBV4-1,-,TGCGCCAGCAGCCAACTCCCTCTTCTCGGCAGTGTGAACACTGAAGCTTTCTTT,CASSQLPLLGSVNTEAFF
TRBJ1-2,-,TRBV2,-,TGTGCCAGCAGTGTGATATATGGCTACACCTTC,CASSVIYGYTF
TRBJ1-2,-,TRBV6-2/TRBV6-3,-,TGTGCCAGCAGTTACTCAGCGACAGACGAGTATGGCTACACCTTC,CASSYSATDEYGYTF
TRBJ2-2,TRBD1,TRBV2,-,TGTGCCAGAGGACAGGGCCCTGCCGAGCTGTTTTTT,CARGQGPAELFF
TRBJ2-7,-,TRBV6-1,few,TGTGCCAGCAGTGGTAGGGCAAGGGAGCAGTACTTC,CASSGRAREQYF
TRBJ1-2,-,TRBV21-1,-,TGTGCCAGCAGCAAAGTTGAGGGGCCGCCTCCGAATAACTATGGCTACACCTTC,CASSKVEGPPPNNYGYTF
TRBJ1-5,-,TRBV2,-,TGTGCCAGCAGTGAAGCGGGCTGGACGGATAGCAATCAGCCCCAGCATTTT,CASSEAGWTDSNQPQHF
TRBJ2-1,TRBD2,TRBV19,-,TGTGCCAGTAGTATGTGGCGGGAGGGGTGGAATGAGCAGTTCTTC,CASSMWREGWNEQFF
TRBJ1-4,-,TRBV5-1,few,TGCGCCAGCAGCTTGGACAACCCGGGTGGCGAAAAACTGTTTTTT,CASSLDNPGGEKLFF
TRBJ2-3,TRBD2,TRBV29-1,few,TGCAGCGTTGGGGGTGCGGGGGGCTACCGCACAGATACGCAGTATTTT,CSVGGAGGYRTDTQYF
TRBJ2-1,-,TRBV20-1,-,TGCAGTGCTAGTGAAGCCTACGAGCAGTTCTTC,CSASEAYEQFF
TRBJ1-4,-,TRBV7-9,-,TGTGCCAGCAGCTTGAAAGGGGTCCTTGTCGGGGAAAAACTGTTTTTT,CASSLKGVLVGEKLFF
TRBJ1-1,-,TRBV2,-,TGTGCCAGCAGTGCCGGTATGATGAACACTGAAGCTTTCTTT,CASSAGMMNTEAFF
TRBJ2-1,-,TRBV6-5,-,TGTGCCAGCAGTTACCCTTACCTCGGCGGCGGTACTAACAATGAGCAGTTCTTC,CASSYPYLGGGTNNEQFF
TRBJ1-6,-,TRBV7-2,-,TGTGCCAGCAGCTTAACCACACTCCAGGGTTCACCCCTCCACTTT,CASSLTTLQGSPLHF
TRBJ2-7,TRBD2,TRBV28,-,TGTGCCAGCGGGACTAGCGGGGTTTCCTACGAGCAGTACTTC,CASGTSGVSYEQYF